A single sample is the source of the 20 T cell receptor beta chains below, sequenced in a study of vaccination effects on CD4 cells after COVID-19. Data came from immunoSEQ multiplex PCR; TCRdb stores just in-frame clones and leaves some out. The sample has fewer than 25,000 clones, 72% seen once; the top ten hold 10%. Before sequencing took place, the ViraFEST assay used viral peptide pools to expand antigen-specific CD4+ T cells. The culture ran for approximately 11 days before CD4+ T cells were isolated. Participants were vaccinated with two doses of either the BNT162b2 or mRNA-1273 vaccine. The antigens of these receptors remain unknown. The sample was CD4+ T cells from PBMCs cultured with HCoV-NL63 spike peptides, taken after COVID-19 vaccination. The receptor source for this set is a human donor who received a COVID-19 vaccine.

This sequence joins TRBV5-5 and TRBJ1-4, with D possibly TRBD1 on 5 matching bases. Germline V CDR1 and CDR2: SGHKS, YYEKEE (reference sequence). Trimming pared 4 bases from V and 0 bases from J, leaving 13 bases between. This CDR3 has 16 amino acids. The CDR3: CASSLGGFATNEKLFF. CDR3 DNA sequence: TGTGCCAGCAGCCTGGGGGGATTTGCAACTAATGAAAAACTGTTTTTT.

The chain is built from TRBV7-8 and TRBJ1-1; D is unresolved. The V gene lost 6 bases and the J gene lost 1 base, with 6 bases spanning the gap. CDR1 SGHVS and CDR2 FQNEAQ come from the germline V gene. The CDR3 sequence is 12 residues long. The CDR3: CASRRRNTEAFF. In DNA form, the CDR3 reads TGTGCCAGCAGAAGGAGGAACACTGAAGCTTTCTTT.

The chain links TRBV11-2 to TRBJ2-4, with unresolved D. The CDR3 sequence is 18 residues long. The germline gives CDR1 SGHAT, CDR2 FQNNGV. Trimming stripped 5 bases from V and 0 bases from J, with 20 bases between. CDR3 DNA sequence: TGTGCCAGCAGCCCGATGGAGTTGGCAGACGTAGCCAAAAACATTCAGTACTTC. Protein: CASSPMELADVAKNIQYF.

This chain links TRBV3-1 (or the pseudogene TRBV3-2) with TRBJ1-2, with D maybe TRBD1 (6 bases). V was trimmed by 4 bases and J by 10 bases, leaving 22 bases between them. This CDR3 contains 15 residues. From germline, CDR1 is LGHDT and CDR2 YNNKEL (reference sequence). CDR3 sequence reads: CASSRRTGSQGAYTF. CDR3 DNA: TGTGCCAGCAGCCGCAGAACAGGGTCCCAAGGGGCCTACACCTTC.

The chain carries TRBV10-3 and TRBJ2-3; 7 bases are shared with TRBD1. CDR1 and CDR2 (germline): ENHRY, SYGVKD. After removal of 9 bases from V and 1 base from J, the junction contained 7 bases not matched to a gene. This CDR3 contains 14 residues. Here the CDR3 reads CAISIGQGTDTQYF. The CDR3 bases are TGTGCCATATCAATAGGACAGGGCACAGATACGCAGTATTTT.

This clone was found a few times. This sequence joins TRBV30 and TRBJ1-5; the match to TRBD1 covers 9 bases. CDR3 length: 15 residues. J lost 6 bases, V lost 3 bases, and 9 bases had no gene match. From germline, CDR1 is GTSNPN and CDR2 SVGIG (reference sequence). CDR3 in amino acids: CAWSTQGAGSQPQHF. CDR3 sequence (DNA): TGTGCCTGGAGCACACAGGGGGCCGGCAGTCAGCCCCAGCATTTT.

This clone showed up just once. This sequence joins TRBV27 and TRBJ2-3; D unresolved. Trimming shortened V by 6 bases and J by 2 bases, and 15 bases separated the two germline ends. Germline V CDR1 and CDR2: MNHEY, SMNVEV (reference sequence). This CDR3 is 15 amino acids long. The DNA for the CDR3 is TGTGCCAGCAGAACGGACGGGTTACTCACAGATACGCAGTATTTT. This sequence encodes CASRTDGLLTDTQYF.

CDR3 region: CASSREESGHLYEQYF. The CDR3 bases are TGTGCCAGCAGCAGAGAGGAGTCGGGACACCTCTACGAGCAGTACTTC. The chain employs TRBV21-1 and TRBJ2-7; the DNA was not compared with TRBD1, the D call given in the table. TRBV21-1 is assigned pseudogene status. This CDR3 is 16 amino acids long.

This chain links TRBV7-2 with TRBJ1-2; D call uncertain. In germline, CDR1 is SGHTA, CDR2 FQGNSA. CDR3 size: 14 residues. The ends were cut back, 3 bases at V and 4 bases at J, with 12 bases in the middle. The CDR3 region is CASSFDGQSYGYTF. For the CDR3, the DNA is TGTGCCAGCAGCTTCGACGGGCAGAGCTATGGCTACACCTTC.

The CDR3 sequence: CASSEYRGHETQYF. Here the CDR3 DNA reads TGTGCCAGCAGTGAATACCGGGGTCACGAGACCCAGTACTTC. V gene TRBV25-1 combines with J gene TRBJ2-5; tentative D call: TRBD2 (5 bases). V lost 0 bases, J lost 5 bases, and 10 bases lay in between. Germline CDR1 reads MGHDK; CDR2 reads SYGVNS. The CDR3 sequence is 14 residues long.

The CDR3 nucleotides read TGTGCCAGCAGCTCTCGGGTGGCGGAGGGGACTGAAGCTTTCTTT. Its translation is CASSSRVAEGTEAFF. The chain links TRBV7-2 to TRBJ1-1, with a possible D match to TRBD1 (5 bases). This CDR3 comprises 15 residues. CDR1 is SGHTA, CDR2 FQGNSA, per germline. Trimming removed 4 bases from V and 5 bases from J, with 17 bases in between.

The chain has TRBV25-1 and TRBJ1-1; TRBD1 matches 9 bases. V shed 5 bases and J 1 base; nucleotides not matched to a gene: 8. CDR1 MGHDK and CDR2 SYGVNS come from the germline V gene. This CDR3 has 16 amino acids. The CDR3 loop is CASSKIGDRANTEAFF. Here the CDR3 DNA reads TGTGCCAGCAGTAAAATCGGGGACAGGGCGAACACTGAAGCTTTCTTT.

The chain joins TRBV5-5 to TRBJ2-5, with 10 positions matching TRBD2. Germline V gene lookup returns CDR1 SGHKS and CDR2 YYEKEE (reference sequence). With V trimmed by 4 bases and J by 6 bases, 12 bases remained unmatched. This CDR3 has 16 amino acids. The CDR3 bases are TGTGCCAGCAGCCCATCGACTAGCGGGTCCTCTCAGACCCAGTACTTC. Residues: CASSPSTSGSSQTQYF.

J is TRBJ1-4 and V is TRBV4-1; unclear D gene. CDR3 size: 16 residues. Trimming took off 2 bases at V and 0 bases at J, with 10 bases between the two ends. Germline assignment: CDR1 MGHRA and CDR2 YSYEKL. The CDR3 DNA reads as TGCGCCAGCAGCCAATTTCTAGCAGCAACTAATGAAAAACTGTTTTTT. It translates to CASSQFLAATNEKLFF.

The rearrangement uses TRBV30 and TRBJ1-5; 10 positions match TRBD1. Germline V CDR1 and CDR2: GTSNPN, SVGIG (reference sequence). The CDR3 loop spans 14 amino acids. J lost 5 bases, V lost 2 bases, and 3 bases had no gene match. CDR3 sequence: CAWSLGTGDQPQHF. The DNA for the CDR3 is TGTGCCTGGAGTCTAGGGACAGGGGATCAGCCCCAGCATTTT.

V is TRBV25-1 and J is TRBJ1-6, with a tentative D call TRBD1 (5 bases). V was pared by 2 bases and J by 4 bases, with 9 bases between. This CDR3 has 15 residues. CDR1 MGHDK and CDR2 SYGVNS come from the germline V gene. For the CDR3, the DNA is TGTGCCAGCAGTGAAGGGACGGCTTATAATTCACCCCTCCACTTT. Translation gives CASSEGTAYNSPLHF.

The chain links TRBV9 to TRBJ2-7, with 8 positions matching TRBD1. The V and J ends lost 0 bases and 2 bases, in that order; junction bases with no gene match: 7. The CDR3 sequence is 16 residues long. The germline V gene has CDR1 SGDLS and CDR2 YYNGEE. As DNA, the CDR3 is TGTGCCAGCAGCGTAGTGGGGCAGGGGGCCGCCTACGAGCAGTACTTC. It translates to CASSVVGQGAAYEQYF.

This clone has a handful of counts. The rearrangement links TRBV19 to TRBJ1-5, with D possibly being TRBD1 (5 bases). Germline CDR1 is LNHDA and CDR2 is SQIVND (reference sequence). The CDR3 spans 14 residues. Deletions cut 9 bases from V and 3 bases from J, with 15 bases between. CDR3 residues: CASRSRDPNQPQHF. CDR3 DNA: TGTGCCAGCCGGTCCAGGGATCCCAATCAGCCCCAGCATTTT.

This clone turned up a few times. Written as DNA, the CDR3 is TGTGCCAGCAGTAGATTGACAGGGGGCGAGCAGTACTTC. It is translated as CASSRLTGGEQYF. The chain recombines TRBV6-5 with TRBJ2-7; 9 bases align to TRBD1. Trimming took 5 bases from V and 6 from J; bases not matched to a gene: 5. The CDR3 has 13 amino acids. Germline V CDR1 and CDR2: MNHEY, SVGAGI.

The chain couples TRBV3-1 (or the pseudogene TRBV3-2) to TRBJ2-7; possibly TRBD2 for D (6 bases). This CDR3 contains 14 residues. The germline CDR1 and CDR2 sequences are LGHDT and YNNKEL (reference sequence). With 4 bases removed from V and 3 bases from J, the gap between germline ends came to 13 bases. CDR3 residues: CASSREGGVYEQYF. DNA of the CDR3: TGTGCCAGCAGCCGAGAGGGCGGGGTCTACGAGCAGTACTTC.